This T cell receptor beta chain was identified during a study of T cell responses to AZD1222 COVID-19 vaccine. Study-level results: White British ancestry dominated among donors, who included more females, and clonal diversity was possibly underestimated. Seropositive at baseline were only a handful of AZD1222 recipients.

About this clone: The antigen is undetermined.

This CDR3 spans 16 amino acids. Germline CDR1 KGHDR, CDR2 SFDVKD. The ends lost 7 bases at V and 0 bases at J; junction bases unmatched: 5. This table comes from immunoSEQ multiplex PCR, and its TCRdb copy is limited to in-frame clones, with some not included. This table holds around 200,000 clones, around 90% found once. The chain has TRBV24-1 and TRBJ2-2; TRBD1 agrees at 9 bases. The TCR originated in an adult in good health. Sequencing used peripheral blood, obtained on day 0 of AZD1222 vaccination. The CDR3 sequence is CATRGQGAANTGELFF. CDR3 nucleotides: TGTGCCACCAGGGGACAGGGTGCCGCGAACACCGGGGAGCTGTTTTTT.